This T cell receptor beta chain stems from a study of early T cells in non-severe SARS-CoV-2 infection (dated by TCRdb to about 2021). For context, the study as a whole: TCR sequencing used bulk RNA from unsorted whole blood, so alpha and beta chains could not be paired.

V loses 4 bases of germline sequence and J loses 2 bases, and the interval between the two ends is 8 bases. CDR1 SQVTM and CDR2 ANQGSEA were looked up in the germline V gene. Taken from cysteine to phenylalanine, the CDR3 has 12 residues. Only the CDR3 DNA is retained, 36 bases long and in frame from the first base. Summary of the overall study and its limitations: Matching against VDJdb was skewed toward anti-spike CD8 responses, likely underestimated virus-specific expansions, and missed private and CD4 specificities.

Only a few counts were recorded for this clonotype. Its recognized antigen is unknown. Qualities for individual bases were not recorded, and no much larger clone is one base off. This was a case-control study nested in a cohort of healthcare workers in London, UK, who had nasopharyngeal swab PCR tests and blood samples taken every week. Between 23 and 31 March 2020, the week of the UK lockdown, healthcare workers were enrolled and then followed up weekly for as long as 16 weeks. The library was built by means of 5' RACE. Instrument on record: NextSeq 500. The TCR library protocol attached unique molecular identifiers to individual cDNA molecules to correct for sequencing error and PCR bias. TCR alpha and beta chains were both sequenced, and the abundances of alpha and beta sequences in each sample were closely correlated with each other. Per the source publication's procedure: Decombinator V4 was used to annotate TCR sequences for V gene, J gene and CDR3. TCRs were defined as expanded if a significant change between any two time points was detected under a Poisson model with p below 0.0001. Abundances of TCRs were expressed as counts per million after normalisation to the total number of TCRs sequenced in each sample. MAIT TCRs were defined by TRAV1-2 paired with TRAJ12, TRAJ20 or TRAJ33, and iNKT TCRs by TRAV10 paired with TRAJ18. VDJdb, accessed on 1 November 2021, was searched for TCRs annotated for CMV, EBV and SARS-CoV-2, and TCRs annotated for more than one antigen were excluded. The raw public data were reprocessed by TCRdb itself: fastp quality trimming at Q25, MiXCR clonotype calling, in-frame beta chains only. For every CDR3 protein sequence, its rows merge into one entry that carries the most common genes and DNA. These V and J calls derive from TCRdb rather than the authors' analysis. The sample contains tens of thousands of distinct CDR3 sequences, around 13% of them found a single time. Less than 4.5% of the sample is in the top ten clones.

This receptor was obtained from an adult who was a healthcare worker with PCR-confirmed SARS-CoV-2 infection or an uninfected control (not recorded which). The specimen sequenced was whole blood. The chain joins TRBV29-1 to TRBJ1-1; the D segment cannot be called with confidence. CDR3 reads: CSVVKLNTEAFF. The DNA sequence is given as TGCAGCGTTGTGAAGCTTAACACTGAAGCTTTCTTT.